This TCR beta chain was recovered during a study of molecular identifiers for immune sequencing clone quantification. Study-level background: Four of five splits of RNA from approximately 20,000 or 98,000 naive CD8 cells were sequenced in replicates.

This clonotype was detected ten times or more. TCRdb re-analysed the PCR reads in MiXCR, keeping a single row per CDR3 protein. Of fewer than 350,000 distinct CDR3 sequences listed, 20% to 25% were seen once; the top ten hold under 0.95%. Naive CD8 libraries used about 20,000 to 1,000,000 sorted cells and 10%, 30% or 50% RNA. Sorting selected naive CD8 T cells with a CD8+CD4-CCR7+CD45RA+ phenotype. The CDR3 spans 15 residues. Per germline, CDR1 LGHNT and CDR2 FRNRAP. Between the trimmed V and J ends, which lost 2 bases and 3 bases, there was a span of 13 bases. The chain uses TRBV12-5 and TRBJ1-1; no definite D call. Sequenced material: naive CD8+ T cells from blood, with Jurkat cell RNA spiked in. Subset meaning: FACS-sorted CD8+CD4-CCR7+CD45RA+ naive T cells. The source is a human donor in good health. Some libraries in this study had Jurkat cell RNA spiked in. As DNA, the CDR3 is TGTGCTAGTGGTTTGCCTAATAAGGTGGACACTGAAGCTTTCTTT. Translated: CASGLPNKVDTEAFF.